This T cell receptor beta chain was identified in a study of blood T cell repertoires in COVID-19. This clone appeared a few times. The V gene's germline CDR1 is LNHNV and CDR2 YYDKDF (reference sequence). Trimming left V 6 bases short and J 1 base short, with 18 bases between. This CDR3 region has 16 residues. Methods used by the authors: Estimation of nucleated cell counts relied on the amplification of reference gene primers. The protocol was immunoSEQ multiplex PCR, while the TCRdb copy is restricted to in-frame clones and leaves out a portion. Clone size and V and J calls were adopted from that table, with D and trimming inferred from the DNA. The repertoire holds over 200,000 clones, with about four fifths as singletons.

Specimen: peripheral blood. The chain couples TRBV15 to TRBJ1-1, with D possibly TRBD1 on 5 matching bases. This receptor was identified in a woman older than 75 with COVID-19, enrolled during active disease. In nucleotides, the CDR3 is TGTGCCACCAGGGAGCCCGGGGGGGGACGGAACACTGAAGCTTTCTTT. Its protein is CATREPGGGRNTEAFF.